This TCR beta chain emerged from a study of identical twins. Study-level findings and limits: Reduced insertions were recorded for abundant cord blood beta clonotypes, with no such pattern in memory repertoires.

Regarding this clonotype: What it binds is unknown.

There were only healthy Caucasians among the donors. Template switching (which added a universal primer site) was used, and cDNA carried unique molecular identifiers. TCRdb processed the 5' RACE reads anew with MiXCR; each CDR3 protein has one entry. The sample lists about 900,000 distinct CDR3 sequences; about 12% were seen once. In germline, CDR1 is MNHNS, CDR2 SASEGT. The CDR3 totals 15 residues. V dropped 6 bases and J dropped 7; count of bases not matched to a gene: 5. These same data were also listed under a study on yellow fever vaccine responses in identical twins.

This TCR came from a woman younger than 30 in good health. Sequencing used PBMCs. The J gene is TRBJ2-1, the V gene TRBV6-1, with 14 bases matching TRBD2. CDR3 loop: CASRGLAGVLNEQFF. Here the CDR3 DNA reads TGTGCCAGCAGGGGACTAGCGGGAGTTTTGAATGAGCAGTTCTTC.